The clone carrying this T cell receptor beta chain was observed many times. Its specificity is unknown. This record belongs to a study of T-cell memory formation after mild COVID-19. At the level of the study: Most TCR clusters belonged to a single donor. General study results and limits: Balance between CD4 and CD8 was seen in clones contracting day 15 to 85, and a CD4+ lean was seen in later expanders. The CD4+ clones that contracted clustered mainly within CM and EM, and the CD8+ clones concentrated in EMRA. Prior to infection, memory already included some responding clones, suggesting cross-reactive memory joined.

TCRdb reprocessed the 5' RACE reads with MiXCR, giving one entry per CDR3 protein. This sample has over 120,000 distinct CDR3 sequences, with 19% found just once. This CDR3 is built from 16 residues. Per germline, CDR1 KGHDR and CDR2 SFDVKD. The V and J ends lost 1 base and 3 bases respectively, with 12 bases between them. The genes are TRBV24-1 and TRBJ2-1, with D hard to call. This sequence originates from an adult woman who had mild COVID-19 (a few samples of this study predate the infection). Cell type and time point are not known. Sample: PBMCs or a T cell subset sorted from them (not recorded which). Here the CDR3 DNA reads TGTGCCACCAGTGATTTATCGAAGGGCGACTACAATGAGCAGTTCTTC. Translating gives CATSDLSKGDYNEQFF.